Below are 20 T cell receptor beta chains sequenced from a single sample in a study of blood T cell repertoires in COVID-19. Clones were sequenced by immunoSEQ multiplex PCR, and TCRdb holds only the in-frame ones, with some missing. The sample includes about 210,000 clones, roughly 91% seen only once; the top ten take 7% to 9%. The sequenced sample consisted of PBMCs or T cells enriched from blood (not recorded which). Source of these receptors: a man younger than 45 in a cohort exposed to, infected with or recovered from COVID-19 (not recorded which).

The J gene is TRBJ2-7, the V gene TRBV13, with TRBD1 identical over 9 bases. With 6 bases clipped from V and 2 bases from J, the junction kept 8 bases outside the gene matches. Germline V gene sequence: CDR1 PRHDT, CDR2 FYEKMQ (reference sequence). This CDR3 is built from 15 residues. This chain's CDR3 is CASRLQGAAPYEQYF. CDR3 nucleotides: TGTGCCAGCAGACTACAGGGGGCCGCCCCCTACGAGCAGTACTTC. Drawing the rest from reference TRBV13 and TRBJ2-7, the complete variable domain is AAGVIQSPRHLIKEKRETATLKCYPIPRHDTVYWYQQGPGQDPQFLISFYEKMQSDKGSIPDRFSAQQFSDYHSELNMSSLELGDSALYFCASRLQGAAPYEQYFGPGTRLTVT.

The rearrangement links TRBV11-1 to TRBJ2-7; D is undetermined. The ends were cut back, 0 bases at V and 1 base at J, with 10 bases in the middle. The CDR3 runs to 15 residues. The germline CDR1 and CDR2 sequences are SGHAT and FQDESV (reference sequence). DNA of the CDR3: TGTGCCAGCAGCTTAGCTCAGCACTATTCCTACGAGCAGTACTTC. It yields the protein CASSLAQHYSYEQYF.

The chain carries TRBV18 and TRBJ2-7; 11 bases agree with TRBD2. The CDR3 length is 15 residues. V shed 3 bases and J 2 bases; nucleotides not matched to a gene: 3. Germline values: CDR1 KGHSH, CDR2 LQKENI. The CDR3 region is CASSPASGRPYEQYF. CDR3 DNA: TGTGCCAGCTCACCTGCTAGCGGGAGGCCCTACGAGCAGTACTTC.

CDR3: CASSARLITREEQYF. As DNA, the CDR3 is TGTGCCAGCAGTGCCCGACTTATTACGAGGGAAGAGCAGTACTTC. The J gene is TRBJ2-7, the V gene TRBV25-1; D is possibly TRBD2 (5 bases). This CDR3 is 15 amino acids long. The V end was cut by 4 bases, the J end by 7 bases, with 20 bases between. CDR1 and CDR2 (germline): MGHDK, SYGVNS.

For this clone: Just one base apart from a much larger clone, this may be a read error. This chain links TRBV4-2 with TRBJ2-7; 10 bases line up with TRBD1. Germline V gene sequence: CDR1 LGHNA, CDR2 YNFKEQ. This CDR3 has 14 residues. The V and J ends lost 6 bases and 2 bases, in that order; junction bases with no gene match: 4. The CDR3 loop reads CASRPGTGAYEQYF. The CDR3 nucleotides read TGTGCCAGCAGACCCGGGACAGGGGCCTACGAGCAGTACTTC.

About this clone itself: The junction does not match germline at one end; this may be a read error. The chain links TRBV7-7 to TRBJ1-1; no firm D call. This CDR3 contains 13 residues. The V gene's germline CDR1 is SSHAT and CDR2 FNYEAQ (reference sequence). Written as DNA, the CDR3 is TGTGCTAGCAGCCTTGAGGAGGGTACTGAAGCTTTCTTT. It specifies CASSLEEGTEAFF.

The V and J genes are TRBV19 and TRBJ2-7; a possible D gene is TRBD1 (6 bases). Trimming left V 5 bases short and J 3 bases short, with 11 bases between. Germline values: CDR1 LNHDA, CDR2 SQIVND (reference sequence). This CDR3 spans 13 amino acids. The CDR3, as DNA: TGTGCCAGTAGTCCGGCCAGGGGCTACGAGCAGTACTTC. It yields the protein CASSPARGYEQYF.

Details on this clone: A much larger clone lies a single base off, so this may be a read error. The V and J genes are TRBV28 and TRBJ1-3, with TRBD1 matching 7 bases. The CDR3 runs to 13 residues. V lost 5 bases and J lost 2; bases outside the gene matches: 0. Germline V lookup: CDR1 MDHEN, CDR2 SYDVKM. The CDR3 sequence is CASSTGAGNTIYF. DNA of the CDR3: TGTGCCAGCAGTACAGGGGCTGGAAACACCATATATTTT.

The CDR3 DNA reads as TGCGCCAGCAACCACCCCGGGACAAATCAGCCCCAGCATTTT. The encoded protein is CASNHPGTNQPQHF. This sequence joins TRBV4-1 and TRBJ1-5, with D possibly being TRBD1 (6 bases). V gave up 7 bases and J gave up 4 bases, with 14 bases separating them. The CDR3 runs to 14 residues. The germline CDR1 and CDR2 sequences are MGHRA and YSYEKL.

This chain links TRBV27 with TRBJ1-4, with no clear D. V lost 2 bases and J 0 bases, leaving 16 bases between the germline ends. The germline V gene encodes CDR1 MNHEY and CDR2 SMNVEV (reference sequence). The CDR3 is made up of 18 amino acids. In DNA, the CDR3 is TGTGCCAGCAGTTTAGGCCCCTGGAGAGTTGCAACTAATGAAAAACTGTTTTTT. It codes for CASSLGPWRVATNEKLFF.

This chain connects TRBV6-6 to TRBJ2-7, with 9 bases lining up with TRBD1. The CDR3 sequence is 14 residues long. V lost 5 bases to trimming and J lost 3 bases; unmatched junction nucleotides: 5. CDR1 MNHNY and CDR2 SVGAGI come from the germline V gene (reference sequence). The CDR3 DNA reads as TGTGCCAGCAGTCGAGGGACAGGGAACTACGAGCAGTACTTC. Translation: CASSRGTGNYEQYF.

The V call is TRBV4-1, the J call TRBJ2-3; D is possibly TRBD2 (6 bases). CDR1 MGHRA and CDR2 YSYEKL come from the germline V gene. The CDR3 length is 14 residues. The ends were cut back, 1 base at V and 7 bases at J, with 12 bases in the middle. CDR3 sequence (DNA): TGCGCCAGCAGCCAAGGTCAGGGAGGATATACGCAGTATTTT. Its translation is CASSQGQGGYTQYF.

The chain joins TRBV10-3 to TRBJ1-6; 7 nucleotides align to TRBD1. The CDR3 consists of 18 residues. J gave up 0 bases and V 4 bases, and 9 bases lay outside the gene matches. Per germline, CDR1 ENHRY and CDR2 SYGVKD. The CDR3 nucleotides read TGTGCCATCAGTGTTACAGGGGCCCACAGCTCCTATAATTCACCCCTCCACTTT. This sequence encodes CAISVTGAHSSYNSPLHF.

This rearrangement joins TRBV5-1 to TRBJ2-7, with a tentative D call TRBD2 (6 bases). Germline loops: CDR1 SGHRS, CDR2 YFSETQ. Trimming took 4 bases from V and 4 from J, leaving 18 bases between them. The length of the CDR3 is 15 residues. In nucleotides, the CDR3 is TGCGCCAGCAGCCCGGGATCGGCGGGGCCTTACGAGCAGTACTTC. Its translation: CASSPGSAGPYEQYF. The full variable domain, with the rest looked up from reference TRBV5-1 and TRBJ2-7, is KAGVTQTPRYLIKTRGQQVTLSCSPISGHRSVSWYQQTPGQGLQFLFEYFSETQRNKGNFPGRFSGRQFSNSRSEMNVSTLELGDSALYLCASSPGSAGPYEQYFGPGTRLTVT.

The CDR3 loop reads CASSSGGHGYTF. The CDR3 DNA sequence: TGCGCCAGCAGCTCAGGGGGCCATGGCTACACCTTC. The chain is built from TRBV5-1 and TRBJ1-2, with 8 bases aligning to TRBD1. The CDR3 extends over 12 amino acids. V lost 3 bases, J lost 6 bases, and 1 base stayed unmatched. Germline values: CDR1 SGHRS, CDR2 YFSETQ.

The rearrangement links TRBV5-4 to TRBJ1-1; D might be TRBD1 (5 bases). Germline CDR1 SGHNT, CDR2 YYREEE (reference sequence). The CDR3 is 13 amino acids. V was shortened by 5 bases and J by 4 bases, with 12 bases between the two germline ends. For the CDR3, the DNA is TGTGCCAGCAGTTTTCAGGGTTCCACTGAAGCTTTCTTT. It encodes CASSFQGSTEAFF. The full variable domain, its missing parts supplied by reference TRBV5-4 and TRBJ1-1, is ETGVTQSPTHLIKTRGQQVTLRCSSQSGHNTVSWYQQALGQGPQFIFQYYREEENGRGNFPPRFSGLQFPNYSSELNVNALELDDSALYLCASSFQGSTEAFFGQGTRLTVV.

The rearrangement links TRBV9 to TRBJ1-1; D is possibly TRBD1 (6 bases). The CDR3 sequence is 14 residues long. V shed 4 bases and J shed 3 bases, with 13 bases lying between them. Germline CDR1 and CDR2: SGDLS and YYNGEE. The CDR3 loop reads CASSSTGRDTEAFF. In DNA, the CDR3 is TGTGCCAGCAGCTCGACAGGCAGGGACACTGAAGCTTTCTTT.

In nucleotides, the CDR3 is TGTGCCAGCAGTTTGACAGGGATGCATACGCAGTATTTT. Translating it yields CASSLTGMHTQYF. V is TRBV28 and J is TRBJ2-3, with 7 bases identical to TRBD1. The CDR3 is 13 amino acids. The germline V gene encodes CDR1 MDHEN and CDR2 SYDVKM. Trimming took 3 bases from V and 7 from J; bases not matched to a gene: 4.

This CDR3 is CASSLPRNTEAFF. The CDR3 nucleotides are TGTGCCAGCAGTTTGCCCAGGAACACTGAAGCTTTCTTT. The genes are TRBV28 and TRBJ1-1, with no clear D. Trimming left V 3 bases short and J 1 base short, with 6 bases between. The CDR3 covers 13 residues. Germline CDR1 and CDR2: MDHEN and SYDVKM. Full variable domain (missing parts from reference TRBV28 and TRBJ1-1): DVKVTQSSRYLVKRTGEKVFLECVQDMDHENMFWYRQDPGLGLRLIYFSYDVKMKEKGDIPEGYSVSREKKERFSLILESASTNQTSMYLCASSLPRNTEAFFGQGTRLTVV.

This rearrangement joins TRBV7-2 to TRBJ2-5, with TRBD2 matching 10 bases. V dropped 4 bases and J dropped 1; count of bases not matched to a gene: 6. The CDR3 extends over 16 amino acids. CDR1 SGHTA and CDR2 FQGNSA come from the germline V gene. The CDR3 protein is CASSSQLAGGQETQYF. DNA of the CDR3: TGTGCCAGCAGCTCCCAATTAGCGGGAGGCCAAGAGACCCAGTACTTC.